The rows below give T cell receptor beta chains drawn from one sample of a study of shared clonotypes between healthy human individuals. Assay used: immunoSEQ multiplex PCR; TCRdb lists only in-frame clones, some missing. The table has more than 400,000 clones, roughly 95% seen once. Sequencing was done on a sample of naive CD4+ T cells sorted from blood. Receptors originate from a woman aged 30 to 39 in good health. Each CDR3 is given with its conserved first and last residue. D genes are given only for firm matches. Clone size is shown for a subset of rows, as once, few, many or a class of expanded clone.

>-|TRBD1|TRBV6-5|TRBJ2-7
CASSPRTGVYEQYF
TGTGCCAGCAGTCCCCGGACAGGGGTGTACGAGCAGTACTTC
>-|-|TRBV4-1|TRBJ2-1
CASSQGLSELGSNEQFF
TGCGCCAGCAGCCAAGGCCTATCTGAACTAGGAAGCAATGAGCAGTTCTTC
>-|-|TRBV12-1|TRBJ2-1
CASRPNEQFF
TGTGCCAGCCGGCCCAATGAGCAGTTCTTC
>-|-|TRBV18|TRBJ1-1
CASSGGKNTEAFF
TGTGCCAGCTCAGGGGGAAAGAACACTGAAGCTTTCTTT
>-|-|TRBV5-8|TRBJ1-2
CASSLGSSNYGYTF
TGTGCCAGCAGCTTGGGCAGTTCTAACTATGGCTACACCTTC
>-|-|TRBV5-4|TRBJ1-1
CASSLSVDTEAFF
TGTGCCAGCAGCTTGTCGGTCGACACTGAAGCTTTCTTT
>-|-|TRBV28|TRBJ2-1
CASSPPVGVSYNEQFF
TGTGCCAGCAGTCCACCTGTGGGGGTTTCCTACAATGAGCAGTTCTTC
>-|-|TRBV7-9|TRBJ1-1
CASSWGDRETFF
TGTGCCAGCAGCTGGGGGGACCGGGAAACTTTCTTT
>once|TRBD1|TRBV5-6|TRBJ1-6
CASSLYRGRDGSPLHF
TGTGCCAGCAGCTTGTACAGGGGGCGCGACGGGTCACCCCTCCACTTT
>-|-|TRBV2|TRBJ1-1
CASRDVNSHTEAFF
TGTGCCAGCAGGGACGTCAACAGCCACACTGAAGCTTTCTTT
>-|TRBD1|TRBV27|TRBJ1-2
CASSLSVRGSYGYTF
TGTGCCAGCAGTTTATCGGTCAGGGGGTCCTATGGCTACACCTTC
>-|-|TRBV29-1|TRBJ1-2
CSVDHGYTF
TGCAGCGTCGACCATGGCTACACCTTC
>-|-|TRBV7-3|TRBJ2-2
CASSLGQGLTGELFF
TGTGCCAGCAGCTTAGGTCAGGGACTCACCGGGGAGCTGTTTTTT
>once|-|TRBV25-1|TRBJ2-7
CASGQLHSYEQYF
TGTGCCAGTGGACAGTTACACTCCTACGAGCAGTACTTC
>-|-|TRBV5-4|TRBJ2-1
CASSSAPEFYNEQFF
TGTGCCAGCAGTTCCGCTCCTGAATTCTACAATGAGCAGTTCTTC